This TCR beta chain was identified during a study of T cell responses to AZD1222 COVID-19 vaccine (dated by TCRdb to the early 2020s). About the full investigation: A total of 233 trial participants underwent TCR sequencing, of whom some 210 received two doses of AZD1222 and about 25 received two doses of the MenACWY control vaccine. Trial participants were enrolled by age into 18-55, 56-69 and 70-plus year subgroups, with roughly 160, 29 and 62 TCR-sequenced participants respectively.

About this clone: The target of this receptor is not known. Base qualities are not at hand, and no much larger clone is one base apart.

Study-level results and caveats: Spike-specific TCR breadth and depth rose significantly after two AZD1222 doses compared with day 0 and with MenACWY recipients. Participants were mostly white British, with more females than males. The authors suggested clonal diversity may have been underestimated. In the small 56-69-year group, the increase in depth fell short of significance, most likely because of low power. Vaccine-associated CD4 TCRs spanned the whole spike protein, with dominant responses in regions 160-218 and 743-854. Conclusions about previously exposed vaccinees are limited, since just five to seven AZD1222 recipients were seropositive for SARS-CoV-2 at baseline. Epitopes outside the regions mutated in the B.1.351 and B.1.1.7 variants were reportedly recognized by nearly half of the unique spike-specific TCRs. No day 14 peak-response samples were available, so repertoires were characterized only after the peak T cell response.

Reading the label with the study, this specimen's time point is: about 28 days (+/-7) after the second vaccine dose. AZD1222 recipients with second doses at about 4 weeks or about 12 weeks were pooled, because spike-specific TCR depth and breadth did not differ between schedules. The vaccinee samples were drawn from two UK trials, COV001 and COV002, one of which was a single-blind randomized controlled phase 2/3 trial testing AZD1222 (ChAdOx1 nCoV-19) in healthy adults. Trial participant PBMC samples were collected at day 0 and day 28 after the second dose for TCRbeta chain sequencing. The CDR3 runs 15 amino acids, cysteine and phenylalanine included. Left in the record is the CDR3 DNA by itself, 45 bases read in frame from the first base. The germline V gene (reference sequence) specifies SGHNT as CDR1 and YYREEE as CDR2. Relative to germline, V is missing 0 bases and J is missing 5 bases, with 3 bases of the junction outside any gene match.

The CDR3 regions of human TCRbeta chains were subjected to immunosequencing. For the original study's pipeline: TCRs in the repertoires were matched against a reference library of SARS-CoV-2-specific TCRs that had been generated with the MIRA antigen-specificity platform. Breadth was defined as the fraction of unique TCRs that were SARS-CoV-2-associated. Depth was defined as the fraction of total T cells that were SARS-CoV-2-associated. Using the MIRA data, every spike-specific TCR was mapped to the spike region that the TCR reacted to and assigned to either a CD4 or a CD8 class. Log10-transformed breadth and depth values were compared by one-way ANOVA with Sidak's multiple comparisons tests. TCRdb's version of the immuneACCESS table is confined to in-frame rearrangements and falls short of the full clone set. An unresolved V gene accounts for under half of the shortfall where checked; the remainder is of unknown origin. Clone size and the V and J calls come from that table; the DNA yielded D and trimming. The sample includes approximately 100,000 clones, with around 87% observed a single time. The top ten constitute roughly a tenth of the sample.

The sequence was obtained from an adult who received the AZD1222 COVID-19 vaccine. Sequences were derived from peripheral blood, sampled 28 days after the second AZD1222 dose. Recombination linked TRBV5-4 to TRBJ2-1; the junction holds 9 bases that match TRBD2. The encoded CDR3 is CASSLARGGNNEQFF. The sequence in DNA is TGTGCCAGCAGCTTGGCGCGGGGGGGGAACAATGAGCAGTTCTTC.